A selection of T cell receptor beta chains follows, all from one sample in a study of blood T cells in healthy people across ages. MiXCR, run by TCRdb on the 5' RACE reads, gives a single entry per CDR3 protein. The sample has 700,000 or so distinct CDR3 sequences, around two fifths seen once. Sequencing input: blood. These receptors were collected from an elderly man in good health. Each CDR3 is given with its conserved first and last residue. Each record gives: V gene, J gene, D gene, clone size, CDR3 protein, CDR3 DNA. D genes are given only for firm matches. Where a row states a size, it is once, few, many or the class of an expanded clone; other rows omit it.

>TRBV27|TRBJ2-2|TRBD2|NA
CASSPRRGTSGTKNTGELFF
TGTGCCAGCAGTCCTCGACGGGGGACTAGCGGGACCAAGAACACCGGGGAGCTGTTTTTT
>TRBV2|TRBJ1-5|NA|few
CASSVGQHQPQHF
TGTGCCAGCAGTGTAGGTCAGCATCAGCCCCAGCATTTT
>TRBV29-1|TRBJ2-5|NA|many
CSVSTRFGEETQYF
TGCAGCGTATCTACCCGGTTTGGGGAAGAGACCCAGTACTTC
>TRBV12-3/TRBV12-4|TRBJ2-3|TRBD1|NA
CASRTGTADTQYF
TGTGCCAGCAGGACAGGGACGGCAGATACGCAGTATTTT
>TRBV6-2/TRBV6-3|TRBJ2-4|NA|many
CASSPWANREQYF
TGTGCCAGCAGCCCTTGGGCCAATCGTGAGCAGTACTTC
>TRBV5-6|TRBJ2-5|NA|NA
CASSRPMARGQETQYF
TGTGCCAGCAGCCGACCCATGGCTCGAGGCCAAGAGACCCAGTACTTC
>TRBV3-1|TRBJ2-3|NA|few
CASSQDSHAATSTDTQYF
TGTGCCAGCAGCCAAGATTCACATGCAGCAACAAGCACAGATACGCAGTATTTT
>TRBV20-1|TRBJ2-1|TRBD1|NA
CSARDLTGGESYNEQFF
TGCAGTGCTAGAGACCTTACAGGGGGCGAGTCCTACAATGAGCAGTTCTTC
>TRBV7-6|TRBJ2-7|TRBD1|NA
CASSATGGQDEQYF
TGTGCCAGCAGCGCGACAGGGGGCCAGGACGAGCAGTACTTC
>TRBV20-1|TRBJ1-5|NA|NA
CSARVERGSNQPQHF
TGCAGTGCTAGAGTTGAGCGGGGTAGCAATCAGCCCCAGCATTTT
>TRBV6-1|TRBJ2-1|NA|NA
CASRGNPSYNEQFF
TGTGCCAGCAGGGGCAACCCCTCCTACAATGAGCAGTTCTTC
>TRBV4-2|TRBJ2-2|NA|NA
CASLDWRKNTGELFF
TGTGCCAGCCTCGATTGGAGGAAGAACACCGGGGAGCTGTTTTTT
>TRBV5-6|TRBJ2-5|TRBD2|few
CASSYRLIGTSGRWVQYF
TGTGCCAGCAGCTATAGACTGATTGGGACTAGCGGGAGGTGGGTCCAGTACTTC
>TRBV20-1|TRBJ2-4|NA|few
CSGRQAASKNIQYF
TGCAGTGGACGACAGGCTGCTTCCAAAAACATTCAGTACTTC